The source of this T cell receptor beta chain is a study of response to subunit inactivated influenza vaccine. With regard to this clonotype: The target antigen is unknown.

Study-wide results and limits: Few new T cells, the authors suggested, are recruited by each seasonal influenza vaccination.

A single record per CDR3 protein comes from TCRdb applying MiXCR to the RT-PCR reads. Of fewer than 550,000 distinct CDR3 sequences detected, roughly 23% appear once; the ten largest clones hold about 1.9%. This specimen consisted of CD4+ T cells sorted from PBMCs, obtained 5 days after vaccination. The TCR comes from a man in his fifties who received an inactivated influenza vaccine.

The CDR3 reads CASSQGQTPEAFF. In DNA, the CDR3 is TGCGCCAGCAGCCAAGGCCAGACCCCTGAAGCTTTCTTT. The chain carries TRBV4-1 and TRBJ1-1; unclear D gene. CDR1 and CDR2 (germline): MGHRA, YSYEKL. The CDR3 runs 13 residues. V was shortened by 1 base and J by 6 bases, with 9 bases between the two germline ends.